This entry is about one T cell receptor beta chain. With 60 Vbeta and 13 Jbeta primers, the PCR was carried out. Authors' analysis steps: Unique TCR beta chains totaled roughly 80 million in a later count, with around 12 million of them shared. Assay used: immunoSEQ multiplex PCR; TCRdb lists only in-frame clones, some missing. Clonal size and the V and J genes are those of that table, whereas D and trimming came from the DNA. The data contain 130,000 or so clones, just under 75% of them singletons. This entry comes from a study of cytomegalovirus exposure and HLA in healthy donors. The germline V gene encodes CDR1 LNHDA and CDR2 SQIVND (reference sequence). V was pared by 5 bases and J by 0 bases, with 14 bases between. This CDR3 region has 15 residues.

V is TRBV19 and J is TRBJ2-7; D remains ambiguous. The specimen sequenced was PBMCs. This TCR was sampled from a man aged 40-49 years in good health and CMV-seropositive. CDR3 sequence: CASSSHGSLSYEQYF. CDR3 DNA: TGTGCCAGTAGTTCTCACGGTTCCCTCTCCTACGAGCAGTACTTC.